The clone carrying this T cell receptor beta chain turned up a few times. Antigen unknown. Sequencing used immunoSEQ multiplex PCR; TCRdb keeps in-frame clones, though not all of them. This sample carries roughly 180,000 clones, roughly four fifths of them seen once, and the ten largest clones take 3.5% to 5.5%. These data originate in a study of cytotoxic CD8 clonotypes in ibrutinib-treated CLL. The overall study: Patients attained around 25 partial and 2 complete responses; at median approximately 68 months, 14 remained remitted while approximately 12 progressed. Productive templates averaged 255,043 per sample, and productive rearrangements 90,000 to 100,000.

Study-wide findings and caveats: At progression, clonality fell back toward baseline after rising at ibrutinib response. Public clonotypes, rarely seen, contracted or held steady on treatment.

V lost 4 bases and J lost 11, with 17 bases in between. Germline loops: CDR1 MDHEN, CDR2 SYDVKM. The CDR3 sequence is 13 residues long. The V gene is TRBV28, the J gene TRBJ1-1, with D possibly being TRBD1 (6 bases). The sample consisted of PBMCs, taken after 24 months of ibrutinib treatment. This clonotype was sampled from a human donor with chronic lymphocytic leukemia. The CDR3 sequence: CASSSHRAPIAFF. Here the CDR3 DNA reads TGTGCCAGCAGTTCTCACAGGGCCCCGATCGCTTTCTTT.